A selection of T cell receptor beta chains follows, all from one sample in a study of blood T cell repertoires in COVID-19. Some clones are missing from TCRdb's copy, which holds only in-frame ones; the method was immunoSEQ multiplex PCR. The table has about 300,000 clones, about 93% seen once. The source material was peripheral blood. The receptors shown here come from a woman aged 25 to 39 with COVID-19, enrolled during active disease. CDR3s include the opening cysteine and the closing phenylalanine or tryptophan. A D gene is named only where the DNA matches it firmly. Only some rows state a clone size, as once, few, many or a class for expanded clones.

D	V	size	J	DNA	CDR3
NA	TRBV4-1	once	TRBJ2-7	TGCGCCAGCAGCCAAGAAGAGCTATCCTACGAGCAGTACTTC	CASSQEELSYEQYF
NA	TRBV29-1	NA	TRBJ1-1	TGCAGCGGGGAGGGTGACACTGAAGCTTTCTTT	CSGEGDTEAFF
TRBD1	TRBV4-1	NA	TRBJ1-2	TGCGCCAGCAGCCTTAGGGTAGGGGGCGCGGGCTATGGCTACACCTTC	CASSLRVGGAGYGYTF
NA	TRBV12-3/TRBV12-4	NA	TRBJ1-2	TGTGCCAGCAGCCTCACCTGGGACATGGGCTACACCTTC	CASSLTWDMGYTF
NA	TRBV4-1	NA	TRBJ1-3	TGCGCCAGCAGCGACCTCAGAACAGGGCCCTCTGGAAACACCATATATTTT	CASSDLRTGPSGNTIYF
NA	TRBV6-6	NA	TRBJ1-6	TGTGCCAGCAGCCGTAATAATTCACCCCTCCACTTT	CASSRNNSPLHF
NA	TRBV6-1	NA	TRBJ1-5	TGTGCCAGCAGTGAAGCAGGAGGGATCGAACAGCCCCAGCATTTT	CASSEAGGIEQPQHF
TRBD1	TRBV24-1	NA	TRBJ2-2	TGTGCCACCAGTGATTCCGGACAGGGTAACACCGGGGAGCTGTTTTTT	CATSDSGQGNTGELFF
NA	TRBV7-8	NA	TRBJ1-3	TGTGCCAGCAGCTTATCCCCGGGGTCTGGAAACACCATATATTTT	CASSLSPGSGNTIYF
NA	TRBV27	once	TRBJ2-7	TGTGCCAGCCCTCTCATCGGAGGGGATAGCTCCTACGAGCAGTACTTC	CASPLIGGDSSYEQYF
NA	TRBV28	NA	TRBJ1-4	TGTGCCAGCAGTCCCTCGTCGCCTAGTAATGAAAAACTGTTTTTT	CASSPSSPSNEKLFF
TRBD1	TRBV30	NA	TRBJ2-7	TGTGCCAGGGAGGGACAGGGGCCCTACGAGCAGTACTTC	CAREGQGPYEQYF
NA	TRBV9	NA	TRBJ2-2	TGTGCCAGCAGCGACTTGCCACAGGCTCCCGGGGAGCTGTTTTTT	CASSDLPQAPGELFF
NA	TRBV6-2/TRBV6-3	NA	TRBJ2-5	TGTGCCAGCAGTATAGCGATACAAGAGACCCAGTACTTC	CASSIAIQETQYF
TRBD2	TRBV27	NA	TRBJ2-7	TGTGCCAGCGGACTAGCGGGAAAGGGGTACGAGCAGTACTTC	CASGLAGKGYEQYF
NA	TRBV5-4	NA	TRBJ2-7	TGTGCCAGCAGCCCCGGGAGAGGGACCACTTACGAGCAGTACTTC	CASSPGRGTTYEQYF
NA	TRBV27	NA	TRBJ1-1	TGTGCCAGCAGCCCCACCCCGACAGTCCTAATGAACACTGAAGCTTTCTTT	CASSPTPTVLMNTEAFF
TRBD1	TRBV11-3	NA	TRBJ2-2	TGTGCCAGCAGCTCACTCAGGGGGCAAGGGGAGCTGTTTTTT	CASSSLRGQGELFF
TRBD2	TRBV7-7	NA	TRBJ2-1	TGCTTCGGCGGGAGGGTCAATGAGCAGTTCTTC	CFGGRVNEQFF
NA	TRBV5-6	NA	TRBJ1-2	TGTGCCAGCAGCTTGGCAGGTCGGGGGGACGGCTACACCTTC	CASSLAGRGDGYTF
TRBD2	TRBV5-6	NA	TRBJ2-5	TGTGCCAGCAGCGCTATCGGGACTAGCGGCGCCCTGTGGGGGGAGACCCAGTACTTC	CASSAIGTSGALWGETQYF
NA	TRBV6-5	NA	TRBJ2-1	TGTGCCAGCAGCCCCCAGGGGTTCTCCTACAATGAGCAGTTCTTC	CASSPQGFSYNEQFF
NA	TRBV28	NA	TRBJ1-5	TGTGCCAGCAGTTTGATAGGCGGCCATCAGCCCCAGCATTTT	CASSLIGGHQPQHF
NA	TRBV15	NA	TRBJ1-1	TGTGCCACCAGCCCCCGCCGGACATCCAACACTGAAGCTTTCTTT	CATSPRRTSNTEAFF
NA	TRBV7-9	NA	TRBJ2-7	TGTGCCAGCAGCTCGGGCAGGGGAAGATACGAGCAGTACTTC	CASSSGRGRYEQYF
NA	TRBV4-2	NA	TRBJ2-7	TGTGCCAGCAGCCAAGATCTAGGCGAGCAGTACTTC	CASSQDLGEQYF
TRBD2	TRBV29-1	NA	TRBJ2-3	TGCAGCGTTAAAGCGGGGACGGGGGGCACAGATACGCAGTATTTT	CSVKAGTGGTDTQYF
TRBD2	TRBV9	NA	TRBJ2-1	TGTGCCAGCAGCGTAGTGGGAGCGGGACAGTTCTTC	CASSVVGAGQFF
TRBD1	TRBV30	NA	TRBJ2-1	TGTGCCTGGAGTGGGGGACAGGGTTACAATGAGCAGTTCTTC	CAWSGGQGYNEQFF
NA	TRBV27	NA	TRBJ2-1	TGTGCCAGCAGTTATTCGAGCAGGGCCAATGAGCAGTTCTTC	CASSYSSRANEQFF
TRBD2	TRBV19	NA	TRBJ2-1	TGTGCCAGTAGGATACAAGCGGGATTTTACAATGAGCAGTTCTTC	CASRIQAGFYNEQFF
NA	TRBV25-1	NA	TRBJ1-5	TGTGCCAGCAGCCCTAAAGGGACAAATTATCAGCCCCAGCATTTT	CASSPKGTNYQPQHF
TRBD2	TRBV5-5	once	TRBJ2-1	TGTGCCAGCAGCTCGCCGGGACTAGCGGGTTATGAGCAGTTCTTC	CASSSPGLAGYEQFF
TRBD2	TRBV19	NA	TRBJ2-6	TGTGCCAGTAGTATAACTAGCGGGAGCTCTGGGGCCAACGTCCTGACTTTC	CASSITSGSSGANVLTF
NA	TRBV7-9	once	TRBJ2-2	TGTGCCAGCCAACTCGTGAACACCGGGGAGCTGTTTTTT	CASQLVNTGELFF
TRBD2	TRBV29-1	once	TRBJ2-1	TGCAGCGTCGAAACTAGCGGGAATCAATGGAACAATGAGCAGTTCTTC	CSVETSGNQWNNEQFF
NA	TRBV6-5	few	TRBJ1-2	TGTGCCAGCAGTTACTCGAACCCGGACAGCATTTATGGCTACACCTTC	CASSYSNPDSIYGYTF
TRBD1	TRBV24-1	NA	TRBJ2-3	TGTGCCACCAGTGACCCAAAGGGACAGTCAAGTACGCAGTATTTT	CATSDPKGQSSTQYF
NA	TRBV6-5	NA	TRBJ1-2	TGTGCCAGCAGGATCGACAGCAACTATGGCTACACCTTC	CASRIDSNYGYTF
NA	TRBV7-2	NA	TRBJ2-7	TGTGCCAGCAGCACCAATCAGGAGGGCTACCAAGACGAGCAGTACTTC	CASSTNQEGYQDEQYF